The clone carrying this TCR beta chain was picked up many times. The sample originates from a study of Graves' ophthalmopathy and Graves' hyperthyroidism. Investigators amplified TCR beta CDR3 regions from RNA transcripts. An initial RT-PCR round employing HTBI primers preceded a second-round multiplex PCR. Each CDR3 protein gets one entry after TCRdb re-called the multiplex PCR reads with MiXCR. The sample includes almost 750,000 distinct CDR3 sequences, 40% of them seen just once. CDR3 length equals 16 residues. CDR1 and CDR2 from the germline V gene are MGHDK and SYGVNS. The trim removed 6 bases at V and 4 bases at J, leaving 5 bases unmatched.

The sequencing sample was made of peripheral blood. J is TRBJ2-2 and V is TRBV25-1, with 13 bases lining up with TRBD2. This receptor was obtained from an adult man with Graves' ophthalmopathy. CDR3 coding DNA: TGTGCCAGCAGCTCGGGACTAGCGGGGATCACCGGGGAGCTGTTTTTT. Protein product: CASSSGLAGITGELFF.